This TCR beta chain was sequenced for a study of shared clonotypes between healthy human individuals. Trimming shortened V by 2 bases and J by 4 bases, and 0 bases separated the two germline ends. Germline values: CDR1 SGHRS, CDR2 YFSETQ. CDR3 length: 11 residues. Sequencing used immunoSEQ multiplex PCR; TCRdb keeps in-frame clones, though not all of them. The data contain about 1.1 million clones, roughly 80% of them seen just once; the ten biggest clones take up roughly 0.9%. This TCR came from a man younger than 35 in good health. Some clones in this sample may be carry-over from other donors' samples. This chain uses TRBV5-1 with TRBJ2-2, with D uncertain. Sequenced material: memory CD4+ T cells from PBMCs. Subset meaning: CD45RA-negative fraction. The CDR3 DNA sequence: TGCGCCAGCAGCTTCACCGGGGAGCTGTTTTTT. Protein: CASSFTGELFF.